The 29 T cell receptor beta chains below all came from one sample that was sequenced in a study of identical twins. MiXCR, run by TCRdb on the 5' RACE reads, gives a single entry per CDR3 protein. The table shows about 220,000 distinct CDR3 sequences, with over 5% occurring only once. A further study also used this sample, focusing on T cells expressing NK-cell markers.

Source material: CD8+ T cells sorted from blood. The receptor source for this set is a woman under 30 in good health.

The V and J genes are TRBV7-9 and TRBJ2-1; 7 bases map to TRBD2. Looked up from germline, CDR1 is SEHNR and CDR2 is FQNEAQ (reference sequence). The CDR3 sequence is 16 residues long. Trimming removed 2 bases from V and 7 bases from J; junction bases left unmatched: 11. Here the CDR3 reads CASSLRGSAPNNEQFF. The CDR3 nucleotides are TGTGCCAGCAGCTTACGCGGGAGCGCACCTAATAATGAGCAGTTCTTC. Full variable domain (outside the CDR3, taken from reference TRBV7-9 and TRBJ2-1): DTGVSQNPRHKITKRGQNVTFRCDPISEHNRLYWYRQTLGQGPEFLTYFQNEAQLEKSRLLSDRFSAERPKGSFSTLEIQRTEQGDSAMYLCASSLRGSAPNNEQFFGPGTRLTVL.

This clonotype was recorded at least ten times. The V gene is TRBV4-1, the J gene TRBJ2-7; D is possibly TRBD1 or TRBD2 (5 bases each). This CDR3 is 13 amino acids long. Germline V CDR1 and CDR2: MGHRA, YSYEKL. The V and J ends lost 4 bases and 6 bases respectively, with 13 bases between them. CDR3 DNA: TGCGCCAGCAGCCTGGGACCGACGGCCGAGCAGTACTTC. As protein: CASSLGPTAEQYF.

This clonotype was detected only a few times. The rearrangement links TRBV11-3 to TRBJ2-5; 11 nucleotides line up with TRBD1. The CDR3 has 16 amino acids. The germline V gene encodes CDR1 SGHNT and CDR2 YENEEA. The V segment lost 3 bases and the J segment 5 bases; nucleotides outside the gene matches: 8. The CDR3 DNA is TGTGCCAGCAGCTTGGGGACAGGGGGTTTAGGGGAGACCCAGTACTTC. Its protein is CASSLGTGGLGETQYF.

In this sample, this clonotype turned up many times. The rearrangement uses TRBV3-1 and TRBJ2-1; D not certain. With 5 bases removed from V and 4 bases from J, the gap between germline ends came to 3 bases. Germline-derived CDR1 and CDR2 are LGHDT and YNNKEL (reference sequence). This CDR3 region has 11 residues. The CDR3 DNA reads as TGTGCCAGCAGCGATTACAATGAGCAGTTCTTC. Protein product: CASSDYNEQFF.

This clonotype was detected ten times or more. This chain joins TRBV11-2 and TRBJ2-1, with 7 bases matching TRBD1. V lost 5 bases and J lost 0; bases outside the gene matches: 4. This CDR3 is 15 amino acids long. Germline V lookup: CDR1 SGHAT, CDR2 FQNNGV. The CDR3 is CASSQQGSSYNEQFF. The CDR3 DNA follows: TGTGCCAGCAGCCAACAGGGGTCCTCCTACAATGAGCAGTTCTTC.

A few counts support this clonotype. V and J are TRBV4-3 and TRBJ2-7, with D perhaps assigned TRBD1 or TRBD2 (5 bases each). The CDR3 is made up of 14 amino acids. The ends were cut back, 3 bases at V and 1 base at J, with 10 bases in the middle. In germline, CDR1 is LGHNA, CDR2 YSLEER. The chain's CDR3 is CASSQRDGSYEQYF. In DNA, the CDR3 is TGCGCCAGCAGCCAGAGGGACGGTTCCTACGAGCAGTACTTC.

Details on this clonotype: Just one base apart from a much larger clone, this may be a read error. The genes are TRBV27 and TRBJ1-1, with a tentative D call TRBD1 (5 bases). The CDR3 consists of 14 residues. The germline V gene encodes CDR1 MNHEY and CDR2 SMNVEV (reference sequence). Trimming removed 3 bases from V and 1 base from J, with 9 bases in between. Here the CDR3 reads CASSLAGWNTEAFF. The CDR3 region has the DNA TGTGCCAGCAGTTTGGCAGGGTGGAACACTGAAGCTTTCTTT.

This chain uses TRBV27 with TRBJ2-1; no firm D call. V was trimmed by 0 bases and J by 9 bases, leaving 9 bases between them. The CDR3 spans 13 residues. Germline V lookup: CDR1 MNHEY, CDR2 SMNVEV (reference sequence). CDR3 in amino acids: CASSLSHMSEQFF. The CDR3, as DNA: TGTGCCAGCAGTTTATCCCACATGAGTGAGCAGTTCTTC.

This clonotype has only a few counts. The chain couples TRBV9 to TRBJ2-7, with D perhaps being TRBD1 or TRBD2 (5 bases each). Trimming left V 3 bases short and J 4 bases short, with 14 bases between. The germline CDR1 and CDR2 sequences are SGDLS and YYNGEE. This CDR3 spans 14 amino acids. Written as DNA, the CDR3 is TGTGCCAGCAGCGACCGGGACGGAATTTACGAGCAGTACTTC. Its translation: CASSDRDGIYEQYF.

In its sample, this clonotype was seen a few times. The gene calls are TRBV12-3 or TRBV12-4 and TRBJ2-2; no reliable D call. This CDR3 spans 12 amino acids. V shed 5 bases and J shed 9 bases, with 10 bases lying between them. CDR3 sequence: CASSPQSRELFF. The DNA of the CDR3 is TGTGCCAGCAGTCCCCAATCGCGGGAGCTGTTTTTT.

This clonotype was observed a handful of times. The rearrangement uses TRBV6-1 and TRBJ2-7; tentative D call: TRBD1 (6 bases). The CDR3 runs 14 residues. Trimming cost V 5 bases and J 1 base, with 12 bases left between them. CDR1 is MNHNS, CDR2 SASEGT, per germline. The CDR3: CASSLRQVSYEQYF. In DNA form, the CDR3 reads TGTGCCAGCAGTCTCAGACAGGTTTCCTACGAGCAGTACTTC.

This clonotype was detected only a few times. This chain joins TRBV7-9 and TRBJ2-7, with 8 bases lining up with TRBD2. Germline V gene lookup returns CDR1 SEHNR and CDR2 FQNEAQ (reference sequence). The CDR3 is 15 amino acids. V was pared by 7 bases and J by 5 bases, with 13 bases of the junction left unmatched. The CDR3 bases are TGTGCCAGCACCCGGGGGGGGGGACTCTCGGACGAGCAGTACTTC. Translated: CASTRGGGLSDEQYF.

This clonotype was observed a handful of times. The chain joins TRBV7-9 to TRBJ2-7; 9 bases align to TRBD1. CDR1 and CDR2 (germline): SEHNR, FQNEAQ (reference sequence). The CDR3 contains 15 residues. The ends lost 7 bases at V and 6 bases at J; junction bases unmatched: 13. This CDR3 reads CASTTITGTGSEQYF. CDR3 nucleotide sequence: TGTGCCAGCACTACCATCACCGGGACAGGGTCCGAGCAGTACTTC.

This clonotype was counted many times. The chain combines TRBV6-1 with TRBJ2-2; D unclear. Trimming removed 5 bases at V and 1 base at J, with 14 bases between. The CDR3 is 16 amino acids. CDR1 is MNHNS and CDR2 is SASEGT in the germline V gene. This CDR3 is CASSPPFHLNTGELFF. The CDR3 DNA is TGTGCCAGCAGTCCACCTTTTCACCTGAACACCGGGGAGCTGTTTTTT.

The chain is built from TRBV27 and TRBJ2-7, with D possibly TRBD1 on 6 matching bases. This CDR3 is 14 amino acids long. The germline V and J ends were trimmed by 6 bases and 3 bases, with 15 bases remaining between them. From germline, CDR1 is MNHEY and CDR2 SMNVEV (reference sequence). CDR3 DNA sequence: TGTGCCAGCAGCCACAGGGTAAGGGGCTACGAGCAGTACTTC. Residues: CASSHRVRGYEQYF.

This rearrangement joins TRBV20-1 to TRBJ2-2, with TRBD1 matching 11 bases. Trimming removed 6 bases from V and 6 bases from J; junction bases left unmatched: 3. The CDR3 length is 13 residues. Germline CDR1 is DFQATT and CDR2 is SNEGSKA (reference sequence). The CDR3 bases are TGCAGTGCCGGGGACAGGGGGGCCGGGGAGCTGTTTTTT. It encodes CSAGDRGAGELFF.

V and J are TRBV6-1 and TRBJ2-5; 11 nucleotides agree with TRBD2. Germline CDR1 reads MNHNS; CDR2 reads SASEGT. The trim removed 6 bases at V and 4 bases at J, leaving 7 bases unmatched. CDR3 length: 15 residues. CDR3 nucleotides: TGTGCCAGCAGACGAGGTGGACTAGCGGGAGAGACCCAGTACTTC. This translates into CASRRGGLAGETQYF.

The V and J genes are TRBV4-1 and TRBJ2-7; D is uncertain. CDR1 MGHRA and CDR2 YSYEKL come from the germline V gene. There are 14 residues in the CDR3. Trimming took 6 bases from V and 5 from J, leaving 17 bases between them. CDR3 in DNA: TGCGCCAGCAGTGGCAGTGTGCTAGTAGACGAGCAGTACTTC. It specifies CASSGSVLVDEQYF.

This clonotype was recorded many times. The gene calls are TRBV2 and TRBJ2-1; tentative D call: TRBD2 (6 bases). The ends were cut back, 2 bases at V and 3 bases at J, with 11 bases in the middle. This CDR3 region has 15 residues. The germline CDR1 and CDR2 sequences are SNHLY and FYNNEI. CDR3: CASSEWASDYNEQFF. CDR3 bases: TGTGCCAGCAGTGAATGGGCTAGCGACTACAATGAGCAGTTCTTC. Filled out from reference TRBV2 and TRBJ2-1, the complete variable domain reads EPEVTQTPSHQVTQMGQEVILRCVPISNHLYFYWYRQILGQKVEFLVSFYNNEISEKSEIFDDQFSVERPDGSNFTLKIRSTKLEDSAMYFCASSEWASDYNEQFFGPGTRLTVL.

This clonotype occurred many times. The CDR3 loop reads CASSQDRNNEQFF. The DNA of the CDR3 is TGCGCCAGCAGCCAAGACAGAAACAATGAGCAGTTCTTC. This chain joins TRBV4-3 and TRBJ2-1, with D uncertain. The CDR3 loop spans 13 amino acids. Germline V gives CDR1 LGHNA, CDR2 YSLEER. The ends were cut back, 0 bases at V and 5 bases at J, with 5 bases in the middle.

This clonotype was recorded many times. This chain connects TRBV9 to TRBJ1-1; D is undetermined. The CDR3 is made up of 13 amino acids. Germline V lookup: CDR1 SGDLS, CDR2 YYNGEE. V gave up 2 bases and J gave up 4 bases, with 9 bases separating them. The CDR3 region is CASSVVLGTEAFF. CDR3 nucleotides: TGTGCCAGCAGCGTGGTTCTTGGCACTGAAGCTTTCTTT.

This clonotype has just a few counts. The rearrangement joins TRBV6-4 to TRBJ2-7; no clear D gene. The CDR3 has 15 amino acids. Trimming cost V 6 bases and J 4 bases, with 19 bases left between them. Germline V CDR1 and CDR2: MRHNA, SNTAGT. CDR3 DNA sequence: TGTGCCAGCAGCACCAAAGACTGGATTTCGTACGAGCAGTACTTC. Amino acids: CASSTKDWISYEQYF.

This clonotype was seen repeatedly, ten times or more. The chain uses TRBV12-3 or TRBV12-4 and TRBJ2-7, with D tentatively TRBD1 (5 bases). This CDR3 is 14 amino acids long. Trimming removed 5 bases at V and 7 bases at J, with 18 bases between. The CDR3 loop reads CASSPDSPLGEQYF. The CDR3 nucleotides are TGTGCCAGCAGTCCTGACAGTCCCCTCGGGGAGCAGTACTTC.

This clonotype was counted many times. The V call is TRBV12-3 or TRBV12-4, the J call TRBJ2-1; tentative D call: TRBD2 (5 bases). CDR3 length: 14 residues. Trimming cost V 3 bases and J 7 bases, with 13 bases left between them. The CDR3: CASSFGAVGNEQFF. The CDR3 DNA reads TGTGCCAGCAGTTTTGGAGCGGTCGGGAATGAGCAGTTCTTC.

The V and J genes are TRBV11-3 and TRBJ2-1, with 7 positions matching TRBD2. Germline V gene data show CDR1 as SGHNT and CDR2 as YENEEA. Trimming took 6 bases from V and 8 from J; bases not matched to a gene: 7. The CDR3 covers 13 residues. This CDR3 reads CASRHNAGDEQFF. The CDR3 DNA reads TGTGCCAGCAGACATAATGCGGGGGATGAGCAGTTCTTC.

This clonotype was counted between two and nine times. The rearrangement joins TRBV27 to TRBJ2-1, with 7 bases identical to TRBD1. V was pared by 5 bases and J by 4 bases, with 8 bases of the junction left unmatched. CDR1 is MNHEY, CDR2 SMNVEV, per germline (reference sequence). The CDR3 spans 15 residues. The CDR3 region has the DNA TGTGCCAGCAGTGACGGGACAGCAAGTTACAATGAGCAGTTCTTC. It yields the protein CASSDGTASYNEQFF.

Ten or more counts support this clonotype. The V gene is TRBV27, the J gene TRBJ1-1; tentative D call: TRBD1 (6 bases). The CDR3 is made up of 15 amino acids. Trimming removed 4 bases from V and 4 bases from J, with 16 bases in between. Germline V gene sequence: CDR1 MNHEY, CDR2 SMNVEV (reference sequence). The CDR3 DNA follows: TGTGCCAGCAGTTACACCTACAGGGATGCCACTGAAGCTTTCTTT. This translates into CASSYTYRDATEAFF.

CDR3 DNA sequence: TGTGCCAGCGGACAGGGGGCTATCACAGATACGCAGTATTTT. Translation: CASGQGAITDTQYF. The genes are TRBV6-1 and TRBJ2-3, with TRBD1 matching over 11 bases. Germline V gene data show CDR1 as MNHNS and CDR2 as SASEGT. The CDR3 runs 14 residues. Trimming removed 8 bases from V and 2 bases from J; junction bases left unmatched: 3.

This clonotype was observed a few times. This rearrangement joins TRBV7-3 to TRBJ2-1; D remains ambiguous. The CDR3 spans 13 residues. The germline gives CDR1 SGHTA, CDR2 FQGTGA. The V gene lost 4 bases and the J gene lost 8 bases, with 12 bases spanning the gap. CDR3 loop: CASSSLDGYEQFF. For the CDR3, the DNA is TGTGCCAGCAGCTCCCTCGACGGGTATGAGCAGTTCTTC.